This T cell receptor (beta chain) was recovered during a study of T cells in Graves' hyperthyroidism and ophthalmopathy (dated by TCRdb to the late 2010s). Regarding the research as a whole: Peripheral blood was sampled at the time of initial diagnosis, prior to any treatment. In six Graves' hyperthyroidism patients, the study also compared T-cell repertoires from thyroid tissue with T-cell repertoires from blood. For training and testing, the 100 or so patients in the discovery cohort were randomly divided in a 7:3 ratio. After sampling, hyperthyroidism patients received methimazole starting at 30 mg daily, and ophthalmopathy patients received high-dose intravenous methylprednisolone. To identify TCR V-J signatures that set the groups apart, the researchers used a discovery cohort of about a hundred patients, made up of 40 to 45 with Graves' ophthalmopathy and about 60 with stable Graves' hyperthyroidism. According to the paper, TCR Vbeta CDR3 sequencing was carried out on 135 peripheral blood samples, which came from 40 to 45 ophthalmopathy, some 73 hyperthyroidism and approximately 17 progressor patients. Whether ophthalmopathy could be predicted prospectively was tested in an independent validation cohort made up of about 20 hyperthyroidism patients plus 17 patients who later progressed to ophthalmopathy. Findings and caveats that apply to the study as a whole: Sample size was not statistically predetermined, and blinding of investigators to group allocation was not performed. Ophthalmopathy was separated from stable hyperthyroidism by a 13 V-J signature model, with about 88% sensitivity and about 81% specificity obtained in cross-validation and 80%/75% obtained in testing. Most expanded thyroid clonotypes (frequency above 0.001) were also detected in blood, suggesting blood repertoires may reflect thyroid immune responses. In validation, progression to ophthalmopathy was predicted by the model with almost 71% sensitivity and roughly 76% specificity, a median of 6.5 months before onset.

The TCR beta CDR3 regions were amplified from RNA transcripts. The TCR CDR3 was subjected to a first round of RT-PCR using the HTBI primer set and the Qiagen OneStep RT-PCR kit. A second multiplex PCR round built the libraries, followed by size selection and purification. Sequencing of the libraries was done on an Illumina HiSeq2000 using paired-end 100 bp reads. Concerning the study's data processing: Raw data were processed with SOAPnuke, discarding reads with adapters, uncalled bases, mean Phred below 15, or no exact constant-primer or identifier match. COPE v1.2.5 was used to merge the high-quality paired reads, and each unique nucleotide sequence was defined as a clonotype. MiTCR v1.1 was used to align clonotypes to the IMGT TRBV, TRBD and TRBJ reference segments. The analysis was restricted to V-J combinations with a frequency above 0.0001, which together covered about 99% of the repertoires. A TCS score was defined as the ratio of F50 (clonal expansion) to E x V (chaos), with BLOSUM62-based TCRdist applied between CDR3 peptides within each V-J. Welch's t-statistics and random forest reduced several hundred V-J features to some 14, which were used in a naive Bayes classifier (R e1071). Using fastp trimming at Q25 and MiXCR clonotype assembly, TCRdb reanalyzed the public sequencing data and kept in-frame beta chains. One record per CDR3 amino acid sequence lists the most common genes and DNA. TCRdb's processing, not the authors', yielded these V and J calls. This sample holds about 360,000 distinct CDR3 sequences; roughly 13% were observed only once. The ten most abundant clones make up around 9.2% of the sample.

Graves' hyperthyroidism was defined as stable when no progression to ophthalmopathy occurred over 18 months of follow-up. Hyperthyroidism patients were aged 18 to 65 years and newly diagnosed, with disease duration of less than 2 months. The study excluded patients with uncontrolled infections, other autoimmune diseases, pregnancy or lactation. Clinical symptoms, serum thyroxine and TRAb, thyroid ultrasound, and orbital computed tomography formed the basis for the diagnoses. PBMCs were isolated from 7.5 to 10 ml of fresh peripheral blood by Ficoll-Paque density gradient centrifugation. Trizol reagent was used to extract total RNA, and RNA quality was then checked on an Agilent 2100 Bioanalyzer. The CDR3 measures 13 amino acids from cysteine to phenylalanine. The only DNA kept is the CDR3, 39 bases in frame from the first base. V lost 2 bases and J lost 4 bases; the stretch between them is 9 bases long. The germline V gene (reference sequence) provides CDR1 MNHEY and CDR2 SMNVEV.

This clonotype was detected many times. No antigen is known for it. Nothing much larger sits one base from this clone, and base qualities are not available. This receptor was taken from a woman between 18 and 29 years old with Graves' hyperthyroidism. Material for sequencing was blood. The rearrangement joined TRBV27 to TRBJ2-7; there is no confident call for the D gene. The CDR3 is CASSLGNPYEQYF. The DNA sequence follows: TGTGCCAGCAGTTTAGGGAACCCTTACGAGCAGTACTTC.